The 5 T cell receptor beta chains below come from one sample, sequenced in a study of sequential checkpoint blockade in melanoma. Profiling relied on immunoSEQ multiplex PCR, and the TCRdb table lists in-frame clones only, not all of them. Of roughly 18,000 clones listed, roughly 72% are singletons. This sample's treatment: randomized to nivolumab then ipilimumab (arm A) or the reverse (arm B). The sequencing here drew on CD8+ T cells sorted from blood (inferred from file names), taken from a patient given nivolumab and ipilimumab in sequence. The receptor set was obtained from a human donor with melanoma.

Comment on this clone: Compared with germline, one end of the junction differs, possibly owing to a read error. The same CDR3 is also encoded by other DNA sequences in this sample. V usage is TRBV6-1 and J usage is TRBJ2-3, with a weak D call TRBD1 (5 bases). The CDR3 runs to 14 residues. The germline V gene encodes CDR1 MNHNS and CDR2 SASEGT. The CDR3 DNA follows: TGCGCCAGCAGTGAAGGCAGGGAACCAGATACGCAGTATTTT. Its protein is CASSEGREPDTQYF.

The J gene is TRBJ1-2, the V gene TRBV11-2, with D uncertain. The length of the CDR3 is 13 residues. V was pared by 5 bases and J by 3 bases, with 10 bases between. Germline values: CDR1 SGHAT, CDR2 FQNNGV. CDR3 DNA sequence: TGTGCCAGCAGCCGGGAGTTGGACTATGGCTACACCTTC. It translates to CASSRELDYGYTF.

The chain combines TRBV9 with TRBJ2-1; TRBD2 matches 8 bases. Germline CDR1 reads SGDLS; CDR2 reads YYNGEE. J lost 8 bases, V lost 0 bases, and 7 bases had no gene match. There are 15 residues in the CDR3. CDR3 sequence reads: CASSVAGGPFYEQFF. The CDR3 DNA reads as TGTGCCAGCAGCGTAGCGGGAGGGCCTTTTTATGAGCAGTTCTTC.

This chain uses TRBV7-9 with TRBJ2-5; 11 bases are shared with TRBD2. With the DNA end fitting TRBJ2-7 better, the J assignment may be wrong. CDR1 is SEHNR and CDR2 is FQNEAQ in the germline V gene (reference sequence). The CDR3 covers 18 residues. DNA for the CDR3: TGTGCCAGCAGCTCACGCGAGCCGGGACTAGCGGCTACCTACGAGCAGTACTTC. This codes for CASSSREPGLAATYEQYF.

This clone was counted between two and nine times. The genes are TRBV7-8 and TRBJ1-5; weak D call: TRBD1 (5 bases). CDR1 SGHVS and CDR2 FQNEAQ come from the germline V gene. This CDR3 is 14 amino acids long. V gave up 1 base and J gave up 4 bases, with 8 bases separating them. The CDR3: CASSLDRKNQPQHF. The CDR3 coding sequence is TGTGCCAGCAGCTTAGACAGGAAGAATCAGCCCCAGCATTTT.